This TCR beta chain was sequenced for a study of CD8 T cells in ankylosing spondylitis (TCRdb year 2017). For context, the study as a whole: T cell receptor beta repertoires were profiled in healthy donors and ankylosing spondylitis patients so that disease-linked TCR variants could be found. Peripheral blood was sampled, and synovial fluid was additionally collected from ankylosing spondylitis patients. The full study cohort comprised 20 to 25 ankylosing spondylitis patients and over 95 healthy donors.

Paper-wide results and their limitations: In peripheral blood, the disease-linked clones were found at relatively low frequencies and had a CD8+ phenotype. Blood from ankylosing spondylitis patients appeared to be characterized by a TCR beta motif made up of under ten highly homologous amino acid variants. Some of the motif variants had been reported before in the synovial fluid and blood of reactive arthritis patients, a finding that suggests common disease-initiation mechanisms. According to the report, matched synovial fluid samples from ankylosing spondylitis patients were significantly enriched for the disease-linked clones.

About this clonotype itself: Its recognized antigen is unknown. Nothing much larger sits one base from this clone, and base qualities are not available.

Sequencing was performed on an Illumina HiSeq 2500. Quantitative 5'-RACE with molecular barcodes was the method used to prepare the TCR beta libraries. In the original analysis: A new computational method based on a probabilistic model of VDJ rearrangement was used to identify disease-linked TCR variants. Starting from the raw public reads, TCRdb applied fastp trimming at Q25, assembled clones with MiXCR and retained in-frame beta chains. Entries that share a CDR3 protein sequence are merged under the most common genes and DNA. The V and J calls and clone size are TCRdb's, not the authors'. Here the sample has 200,000 to 250,000 distinct CDR3 sequences; about 6.7% occur a single time. 14% of the sample is held by the ten biggest clonotypes. V is trimmed back by 8 bases and J by 2 bases, and the junction contains 5 bases that no gene match accounts for. The CDR3 numbers 12 residues from cysteine through phenylalanine. The sequence is cut down to CDR3 DNA, 36 bases in frame from base 1. Via the germline V gene, CDR1 is SQVTM and CDR2 ANQGSEA.

Sequences were obtained from blood, either unsorted or a sorted T cell fraction (not recorded which). The clonotype originates from a male donor with ankylosing spondylitis. The sequence is built from TRBV29-1 and TRBJ2-5, and 7 bases in between align with TRBD2. The nucleotides are TGCAGCCTCTGGGGGGGTCAAGAGACCCAGTACTTC. This sequence encodes CSLWGGQETQYF.